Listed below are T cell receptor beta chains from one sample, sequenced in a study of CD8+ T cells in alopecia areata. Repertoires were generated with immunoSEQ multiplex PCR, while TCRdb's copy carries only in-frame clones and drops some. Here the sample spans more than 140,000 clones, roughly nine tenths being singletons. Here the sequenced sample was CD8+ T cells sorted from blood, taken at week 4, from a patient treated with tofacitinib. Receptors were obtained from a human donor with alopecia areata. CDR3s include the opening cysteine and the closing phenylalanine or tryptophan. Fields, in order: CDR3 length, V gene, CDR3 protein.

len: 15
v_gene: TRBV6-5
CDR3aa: CASRLGTGLYNEQFF

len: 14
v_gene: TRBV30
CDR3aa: CAWMKQGYTYEQYF

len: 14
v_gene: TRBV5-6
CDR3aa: CASTSPSMEYEQYF

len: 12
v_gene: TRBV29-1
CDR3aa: CSVEEGTDTQYF

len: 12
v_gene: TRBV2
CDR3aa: CASTFLEETQYF

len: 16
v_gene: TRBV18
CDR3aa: CASSPDGTVIQETQYF

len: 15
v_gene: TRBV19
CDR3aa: CASSSVAGHSYEQYF

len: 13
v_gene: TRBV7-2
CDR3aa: CASSFSEGYEQYF

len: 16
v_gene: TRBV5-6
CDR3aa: CASSLAGTENYQPQHF

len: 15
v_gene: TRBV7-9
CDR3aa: CASSITGGPNNEQFF

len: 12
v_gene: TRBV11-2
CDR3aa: CASEGLGNIQYF

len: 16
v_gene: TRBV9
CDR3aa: CASSVVDRGRTDTQYF

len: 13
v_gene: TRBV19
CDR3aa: CASSSVSTDTQYF

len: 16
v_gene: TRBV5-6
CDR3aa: CASGRAGQGIQETQYF

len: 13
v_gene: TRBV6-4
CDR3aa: CATASAAEETQYF

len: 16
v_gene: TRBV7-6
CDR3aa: CASSHPGGEGTDTQYF

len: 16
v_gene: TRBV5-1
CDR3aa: CATGLAGETGTDTQYF